The next 12 T cell receptor beta chains were all read from a single sample in a study of T cell responses to AZD1222 COVID-19 vaccine. Method: immunoSEQ multiplex PCR; TCRdb's copy keeps in-frame clones and lacks some. This sample carries roughly 49,000 clones, 87% of them seen once, and the ten largest clones take less than 3.5%. The material sequenced was peripheral blood, taken 28 days after the second AZD1222 dose. The receptors originated from an adult who received the AZD1222 COVID-19 vaccine.

The rearrangement uses TRBV30 and TRBJ2-1, with D tentatively TRBD2 (6 bases). The CDR3 has 13 residues. Per the germline V gene, CDR1 is GTSNPN and CDR2 is SVGIG (reference sequence). Trimming took off 7 bases at V and 1 base at J, with 11 bases between the two ends. The CDR3 coding sequence is TGTGCCTCGGCCCGGGGGTCCTACAATGAGCAGTTCTTC. Residues: CASARGSYNEQFF.

The chain combines TRBV29-1 with TRBJ2-6; D is ambiguous. This CDR3 is 12 amino acids long. CDR1 and CDR2 from the germline V gene are SQVTM and ANQGSEA. Trimming stripped 7 bases from V and 0 bases from J, with 4 bases between. The CDR3: CSADSGANVLTF. The CDR3 DNA follows: TGCAGCGCCGACTCTGGGGCCAACGTCCTGACTTTC. Drawing the rest from reference TRBV29-1 and TRBJ2-6, the complete variable domain is SAVISQKPSRDICQRGTSLTIQCQVDSQVTMMFWYRQQPGQSLTLIATANQGSEATYESGFVIDKFPISRPNLTFSTLTVSNMSPEDSSIYLCSADSGANVLTFGAGSRLTVL.

The chain links TRBV28 to TRBJ2-4; TRBD1 matches 9 bases. With 6 bases clipped from V and 4 bases from J, the junction kept 22 bases outside the gene matches. The CDR3 extends over 20 amino acids. In germline, CDR1 is MDHEN, CDR2 SYDVKM. This CDR3 reads CASSSRSGQGLSSLKNIQYF. The DNA for the CDR3 is TGTGCCAGCAGCTCACGATCGGGACAGGGCCTTAGTAGCCTAAAAAACATTCAGTACTTC.

As to this clone: This sample also contains other DNA sequences that code for the same CDR3. The gene calls are TRBV29-1 and TRBJ2-2; the match to TRBD2 covers 7 bases. The junction had 0 bases not matched to a gene; V was cut back by 5 bases and J by 0 bases. The CDR3 spans 13 residues. Germline V gene lookup returns CDR1 SQVTM and CDR2 ANQGSEA. DNA of the CDR3: TGCAGCGTTCGGGGGGCGAACACCGGGGAGCTGTTTTTT. Protein: CSVRGANTGELFF.

This clone was recorded only once. The V gene is TRBV19, the J gene TRBJ2-1, with 10 positions matching TRBD2. The CDR3 consists of 18 residues. V gave up 0 bases and J gave up 0 bases; unmatched junction bases: 5. CDR1 LNHDA and CDR2 SQIVND come from the germline V gene (reference sequence). DNA for the CDR3: TGTGCCAGTAGTATAGATCTACCTAGCGGGAGCTCCTACAATGAGCAGTTCTTC. It codes for CASSIDLPSGSSYNEQFF.

The rearrangement uses TRBV6-5 and TRBJ2-2, with a tentative D call TRBD2 (6 bases). Germline lookup yields CDR1 MNHEY and CDR2 SVGAGI. Trimming pared 11 bases from V and 1 base from J, leaving 17 bases between. The CDR3 has 15 amino acids. DNA of the CDR3: TGTGCCTCTAGGTTGGGTAGCGGGAACACCGGGGAGCTGTTTTTT. This codes for CASRLGSGNTGELFF.

V is TRBV11-2 and J is TRBJ2-1, with 8 bases matching TRBD1. This CDR3 has 16 residues. J gave up 7 bases and V 3 bases, and 11 bases lay outside the gene matches. The germline V gene encodes CDR1 SGHAT and CDR2 FQNNGV. CDR3 in DNA: TGTGCCAGCAGCTTCGAAGACAGGGGAGGACGGAATGAGCAGTTCTTC. Residues: CASSFEDRGGRNEQFF.

This clone has a handful of counts. This sequence joins TRBV30 and TRBJ2-7, with 12 bases that match TRBD2. The CDR3 contains 11 residues. CDR1 is GTSNPN, CDR2 SVGIG, per germline (reference sequence). Trimming at V came to 5 bases and at J to 8 bases, leaving 1 base not matched to a gene. The CDR3 DNA reads TGTGCCTGGGGGACTAGCGGGCAGCAGTACTTC. Its protein is CAWGTSGQQYF. The whole variable domain, remainder taken from reference TRBV30 and TRBJ2-7, is SQTIHQWPATLVQPVGSPLSLECTVEGTSNPNLYWYRQAAGRGLQLLFYSVGIGQISSEVPQNLSASRPQDRQFILSSKKLLLSDSGFYLCAWGTSGQQYFGPGTRLTVT.

The chain combines TRBV2 with TRBJ2-3; TRBD2 aligns across 12 bases. The J segment lost 4 bases and the V segment lost 6 bases, leaving 5 bases of the junction unmatched. Per the germline V gene, CDR1 is SNHLY and CDR2 is FYNNEI. There are 15 residues in the CDR3. The CDR3 here is CASRQTSGSADTQYF. The CDR3, as DNA: TGTGCCAGCAGACAGACTAGCGGGAGTGCAGATACGCAGTATTTT. Full variable domain (remainder filled in from reference TRBV2 and TRBJ2-3): EPEVTQTPSHQVTQMGQEVILRCVPISNHLYFYWYRQILGQKVEFLVSFYNNEISEKSEIFDDQFSVERPDGSNFTLKIRSTKLEDSAMYFCASRQTSGSADTQYFGPGTRLTVL.

V usage is TRBV3-1 (or the pseudogene TRBV3-2) and J usage is TRBJ2-7, with 12 bases identical to TRBD1. V dropped 4 bases and J dropped 7; count of bases not matched to a gene: 11. Germline CDR1 reads LGHDT; CDR2 reads YNNKEL (reference sequence). This CDR3 contains 16 residues. CDR3 DNA: TGTGCCAGCAGCCGAAGTCCCGGGACAGGGGGCGGTGAGCAGTACTTC. Translation gives CASSRSPGTGGGEQYF.

The chain has TRBV20-1 and TRBJ1-5, with 12 bases fitting TRBD1. V lost 3 bases and J lost 5; bases outside the gene matches: 8. The germline gives CDR1 DFQATT, CDR2 SNEGSKA (reference sequence). CDR3 size: 16 residues. The CDR3 is CSASGGDRGQDQPQHF. The CDR3 bases are TGCAGTGCTAGTGGGGGGGACAGGGGGCAGGATCAGCCCCAGCATTTT.

This clone showed up just once. CDR3 sequence reads: CASRREAYEQYF. CDR3 bases: TGTGCCAGCAGACGGGAGGCCTACGAGCAGTACTTC. The rearrangement uses TRBV28 and TRBJ2-7, with 7 bases identical to TRBD2. The CDR3 covers 12 residues. Germline assignment: CDR1 MDHEN and CDR2 SYDVKM. V dropped 6 bases and J dropped 2; count of bases not matched to a gene: 1.